Each of the 13 T cell receptor beta chains below was sequenced from the same sample in a study of vaccination effects on CD4 cells after COVID-19. Generated by immunoSEQ multiplex PCR, the TCRdb table keeps only in-frame clones and is missing some. The table lists around 30,000 clones, roughly 71% of them singletons. Their target antigens are unknown. Sequencing was preceded by expansion of antigen-specific CD4+ T cells with viral peptide pools in the ViraFEST assay. CD4+ T cell isolation took place after approximately 11 days of culture. The person was diagnosed with PCR-confirmed SARS-CoV-2 infection between March and December 2020. The sample here was CD4+ T cells from PBMCs cultured with SARS-CoV-2 spike peptides, taken before COVID-19 vaccination. These receptors all come from a human donor who had a prior SARS-CoV-2 infection.

V usage is TRBV29-1 and J usage is TRBJ2-1, with unresolved D. Germline-derived CDR1 and CDR2 are SQVTM and ANQGSEA. Trimming took 8 bases from V and 7 from J, leaving 9 bases between them. There are 10 residues in the CDR3. The chain's CDR3 is CSFLLNEQFF. The CDR3 nucleotides read TGCAGCTTCCTACTTAATGAGCAGTTCTTC.

This clone is termed large. The chain employs TRBV5-5 and TRBJ2-7; 9 bases agree with TRBD1. Germline values: CDR1 SGHKS, CDR2 YYEKEE (reference sequence). This CDR3 has 13 amino acids. V lost 1 base to trimming and J lost 7 bases; unmatched junction nucleotides: 3. Here the CDR3 DNA reads TGTGCCAGCAGCTTGCTGACAGGGGGTGAGCAGTACTTC. Translated: CASSLLTGGEQYF.

The J gene is TRBJ1-6, the V gene TRBV2, with D possibly matching TRBD1 (5 bases). The V gene lost 6 bases and the J gene lost 8 bases, with 17 bases spanning the gap. This CDR3 spans 15 amino acids. Germline V CDR1 and CDR2: SNHLY, FYNNEI. The CDR3 bases are TGTGCCAGCAGCGACGTGGGGAGGGGTGATTCACCCCTCCACTTT. It yields the protein CASSDVGRGDSPLHF.

The chain is built from TRBV19 and TRBJ1-1; D possibly corresponds to TRBD1 (5 bases). V was pared by 4 bases and J by 4 bases, with 10 bases between. The CDR3 is 13 amino acids. The germline V gene encodes CDR1 LNHDA and CDR2 SQIVND (reference sequence). The CDR3 loop reads CASSNRDGTEAFF. The CDR3 region has the DNA TGTGCCAGTAGTAACCGGGACGGCACTGAAGCTTTCTTT.

The rearrangement uses TRBV4-1 and TRBJ2-1, with unresolved D. V lost 1 base and J 9 bases, leaving 19 bases between the germline ends. Germline lookup yields CDR1 MGHRA and CDR2 YSYEKL. The CDR3 totals 16 residues. This CDR3 is CASSQVDMGLFSEQFF. In DNA form, the CDR3 reads TGCGCCAGCAGCCAAGTCGACATGGGCCTTTTTAGTGAGCAGTTCTTC.

This clone occurred a few times. The chain combines TRBV6-6 with TRBJ1-4, with D possibly being TRBD1 (6 bases). V was clipped by 6 bases and J by 3 bases, with 11 bases between them. This CDR3 has 14 residues. In germline, CDR1 is MNHNY, CDR2 SVGAGI (reference sequence). CDR3 sequence reads: CASRLGGSNEKLFF. CDR3 bases: TGTGCCAGCAGGCTAGGGGGGTCTAATGAAAAACTGTTTTTT.

V gene TRBV19 combines with J gene TRBJ2-3, with D possibly matching TRBD1 (6 bases). In germline, CDR1 is LNHDA, CDR2 SQIVND (reference sequence). V was shortened by 5 bases and J by 2 bases, with 14 bases between the two germline ends. This CDR3 has 15 amino acids. The CDR3 nucleotides read TGTGCCAGTAGTGGGGGCGGGTACCACACAGATACGCAGTATTTT. This gives the protein CASSGGGYHTDTQYF.

The CDR3 bases are TGTGCCAGCAGCCCCGGAGTTGGATACGGGGATATGAACACTGAAGCTTTCTTT. Its protein product is CASSPGVGYGDMNTEAFF. V gene TRBV5-6 combines with J gene TRBJ1-1; D ambiguous. CDR1 is SGHDT, CDR2 YYEEEE, per germline. The CDR3 loop spans 18 amino acids. Trimming pared 4 bases from V and 0 bases from J, leaving 22 bases between.

This rearrangement joins TRBV30 to TRBJ2-5; D gene unclear. CDR1 is GTSNPN and CDR2 is SVGIG in the germline V gene (reference sequence). V was pared by 3 bases and J by 4 bases, with 15 bases between. CDR3 length: 14 amino acids. The CDR3 bases are TGTGCCTGGAGGGGTGGGTACATGCGAGAGACCCAGTACTTC. It codes for CAWRGGYMRETQYF.

A single count supports this clone. The rearrangement uses TRBV5-4 and TRBJ2-7, with 7 bases lining up with TRBD2. Germline V gene sequence: CDR1 SGHNT, CDR2 YYREEE (reference sequence). V was pared by 2 bases and J by 2 bases, with 4 bases of the junction left unmatched. The CDR3 is 14 amino acids. The CDR3 loop reads CASSLAGITYEQYF. CDR3 bases: TGTGCCAGCAGCTTAGCGGGGATCACCTACGAGCAGTACTTC.

V gene TRBV6-5 combines with J gene TRBJ2-5; D not resolved. Germline V gives CDR1 MNHEY, CDR2 SVGAGI. CDR3 length: 12 amino acids. Between the trimmed V and J ends, which lost 5 bases and 4 bases, there was a span of 8 bases. The CDR3 spells CASSRMRETQYF. CDR3 nucleotides: TGTGCCAGCAGTCGGATGCGAGAGACCCAGTACTTC.

V and J are TRBV19 and TRBJ2-4; D gene uncertain. Germline assignment: CDR1 LNHDA and CDR2 SQIVND (reference sequence). The length of the CDR3 is 14 residues. The ends were cut back, 0 bases at V and 0 bases at J, with 3 bases in the middle. The CDR3 sequence: CASSIEIAKNIQYF. The CDR3 nucleotides are TGTGCCAGTAGTATAGAAATAGCCAAAAACATTCAGTACTTC.

This chain links TRBV3-1 (or the pseudogene TRBV3-2) with TRBJ1-1, with a tentative D call TRBD1 (5 bases). V was clipped by 3 bases and J by 1 base, with 9 bases between them. Germline V gives CDR1 LGHDT, CDR2 YNNKEL (reference sequence). This CDR3 is 14 amino acids long. Here the CDR3 reads CASSQTAKNTEAFF. The CDR3 DNA reads as TGTGCCAGCAGCCAGACAGCAAAGAACACTGAAGCTTTCTTT.